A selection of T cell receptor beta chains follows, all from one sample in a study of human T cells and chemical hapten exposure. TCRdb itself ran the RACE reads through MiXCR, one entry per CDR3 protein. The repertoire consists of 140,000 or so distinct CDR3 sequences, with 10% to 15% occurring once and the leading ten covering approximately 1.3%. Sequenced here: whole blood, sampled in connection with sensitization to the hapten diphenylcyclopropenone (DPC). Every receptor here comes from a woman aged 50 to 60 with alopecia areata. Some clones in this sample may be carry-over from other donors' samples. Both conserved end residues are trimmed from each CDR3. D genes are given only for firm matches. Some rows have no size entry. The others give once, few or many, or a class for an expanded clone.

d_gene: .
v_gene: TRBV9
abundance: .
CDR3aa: ASQGEASNYGYT

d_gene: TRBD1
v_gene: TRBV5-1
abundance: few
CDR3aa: ASSWDRYSYEQY

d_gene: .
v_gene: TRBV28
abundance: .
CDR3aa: ASSSINQPQH

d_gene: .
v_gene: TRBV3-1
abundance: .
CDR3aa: ASSQDGRNTEAF

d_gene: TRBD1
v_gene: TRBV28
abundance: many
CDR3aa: ASSSLQGASRTEAF

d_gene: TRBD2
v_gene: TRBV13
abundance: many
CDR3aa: ASSTSGRGTGELF

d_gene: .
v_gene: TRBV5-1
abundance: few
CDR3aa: ASRPTGTANTEAF

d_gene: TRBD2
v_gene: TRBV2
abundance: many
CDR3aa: ASTPRASGSYEQY

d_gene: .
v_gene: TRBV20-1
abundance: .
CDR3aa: SASYAVAKNIQY

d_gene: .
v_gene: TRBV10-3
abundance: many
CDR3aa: AMSPGGSRSYEQY

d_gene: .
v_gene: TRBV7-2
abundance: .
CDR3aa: ASSSFNEQF

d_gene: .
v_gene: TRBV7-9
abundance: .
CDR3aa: ASSLAQVASEQY

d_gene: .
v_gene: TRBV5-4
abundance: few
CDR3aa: ASSLGLSGYEQY

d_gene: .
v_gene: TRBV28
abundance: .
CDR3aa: ASSVFQVTYEQY

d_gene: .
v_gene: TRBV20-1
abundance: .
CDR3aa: SARVPTYEQY

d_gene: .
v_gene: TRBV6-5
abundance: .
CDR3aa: ASRKGWSTDTQY

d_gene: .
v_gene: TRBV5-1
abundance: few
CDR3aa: ASSDPGRSSYEQY

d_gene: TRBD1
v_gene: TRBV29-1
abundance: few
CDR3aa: SVIGTGSQETQY

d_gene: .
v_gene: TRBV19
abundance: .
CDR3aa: ASSIGGIRSGELF

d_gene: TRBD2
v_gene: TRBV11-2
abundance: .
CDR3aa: ASSNTAGVLVSEQF

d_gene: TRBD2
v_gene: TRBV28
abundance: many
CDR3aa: ASSETSGPTQETQY

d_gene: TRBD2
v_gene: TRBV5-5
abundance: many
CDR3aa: ASSLVLANNEQF

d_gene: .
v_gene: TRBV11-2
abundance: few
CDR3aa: ASSPQGLSRNEQF

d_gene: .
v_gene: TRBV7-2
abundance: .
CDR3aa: ASRAGVGFRQF

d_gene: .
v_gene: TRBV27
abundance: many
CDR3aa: ASSLSPFPEETQY

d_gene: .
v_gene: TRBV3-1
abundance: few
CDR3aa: ASSQDPRDEQF

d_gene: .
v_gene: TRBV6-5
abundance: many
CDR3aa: ASRLNTEAF

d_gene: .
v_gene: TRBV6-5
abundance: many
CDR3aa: ASSSSGGWSGYT

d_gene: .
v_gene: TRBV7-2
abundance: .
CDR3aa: ASSSFGGEQY

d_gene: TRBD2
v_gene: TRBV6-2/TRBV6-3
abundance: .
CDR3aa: ASSSPLAGDGGNIQY

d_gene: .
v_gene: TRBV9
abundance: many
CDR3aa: ASSVAVRESSYNEQF

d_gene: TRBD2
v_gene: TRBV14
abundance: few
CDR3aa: ASSHRGGTYNEQF

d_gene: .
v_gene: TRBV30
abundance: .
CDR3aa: AWGFGQTDTDTQY

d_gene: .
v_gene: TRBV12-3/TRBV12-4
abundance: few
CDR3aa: ASSFGAVSYEQY

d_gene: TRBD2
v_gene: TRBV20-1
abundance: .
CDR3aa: SARLAGLTGELF

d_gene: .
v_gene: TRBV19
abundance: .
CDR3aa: ASNSPPLDSWNTEAF

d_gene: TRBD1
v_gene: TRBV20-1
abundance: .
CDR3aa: SARSNRGSYGYT

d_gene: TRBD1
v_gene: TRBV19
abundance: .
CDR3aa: ASTPRDRGEQY

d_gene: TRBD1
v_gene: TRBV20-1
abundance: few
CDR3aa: SATEDRLDYEQY

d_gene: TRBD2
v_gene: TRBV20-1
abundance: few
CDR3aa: SALAGGPTDTQY

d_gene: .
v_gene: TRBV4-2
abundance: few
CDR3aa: ASSQDARQANTGELF

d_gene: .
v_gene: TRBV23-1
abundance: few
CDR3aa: ASSQSRVGRRNNEQF

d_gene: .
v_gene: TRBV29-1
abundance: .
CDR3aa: SVQHIDTQY

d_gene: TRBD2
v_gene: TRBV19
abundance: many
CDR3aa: ASSKTSGAGNEQF

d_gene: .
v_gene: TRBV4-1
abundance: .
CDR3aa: ASSQEPGRTGELF

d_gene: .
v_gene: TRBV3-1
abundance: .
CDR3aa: ASSQDPRSRGNTIY

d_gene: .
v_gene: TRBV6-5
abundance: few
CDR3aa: ASSYSSRETEAF

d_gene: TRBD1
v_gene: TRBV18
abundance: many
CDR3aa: ASSGTGGGGTEAF

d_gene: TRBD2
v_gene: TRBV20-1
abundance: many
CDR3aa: SARDPSGAPNTGELF

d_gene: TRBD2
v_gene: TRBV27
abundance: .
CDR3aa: ASSLMTSGRTNEQY

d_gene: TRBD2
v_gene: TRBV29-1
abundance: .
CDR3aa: SVEIAGSTDTQY

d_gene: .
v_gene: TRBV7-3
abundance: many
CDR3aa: ASSLGTSRGETQY

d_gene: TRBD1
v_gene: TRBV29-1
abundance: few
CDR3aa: SVDRGHGYGYT

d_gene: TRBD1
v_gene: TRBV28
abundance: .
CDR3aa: ASTQGQGSYGYT

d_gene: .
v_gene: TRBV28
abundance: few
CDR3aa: ASSPPGERLSSYNEQF

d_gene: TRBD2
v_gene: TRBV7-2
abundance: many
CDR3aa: ASSFLTSGDTGELF

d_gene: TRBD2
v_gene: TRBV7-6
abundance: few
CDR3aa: ASSFVAGETGELF